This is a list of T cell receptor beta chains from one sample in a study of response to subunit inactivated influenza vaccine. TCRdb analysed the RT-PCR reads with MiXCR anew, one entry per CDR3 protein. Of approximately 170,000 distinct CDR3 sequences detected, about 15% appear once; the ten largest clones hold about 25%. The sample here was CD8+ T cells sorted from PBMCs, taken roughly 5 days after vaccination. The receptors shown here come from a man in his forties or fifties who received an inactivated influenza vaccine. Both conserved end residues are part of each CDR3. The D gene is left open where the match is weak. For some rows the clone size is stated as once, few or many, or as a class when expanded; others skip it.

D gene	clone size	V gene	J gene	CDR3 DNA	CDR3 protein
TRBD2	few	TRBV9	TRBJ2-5	TGTGCCAGCAGCGTAGCTACGGGGGGGCCAGGGGAGACCCAGTACTTC	CASSVATGGPGETQYF
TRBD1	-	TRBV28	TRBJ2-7	TGTGCCAGCAGCCCGGGACAGGGTCTCTACGAGCAGTACTTC	CASSPGQGLYEQYF
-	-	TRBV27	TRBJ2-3	TGTGCCAGCAGTCCAGCGGTTTACACAGATACGCAGTATTTT	CASSPAVYTDTQYF
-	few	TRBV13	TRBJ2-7	TGTGCCAGCAGCTTATCAGTAGTTTCCTACGAGCAGTACTTC	CASSLSVVSYEQYF
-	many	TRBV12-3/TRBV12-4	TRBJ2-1	TGCGCCAGCAGCCTTGGACTATACAATGAGCAGTTCTTC	CASSLGLYNEQFF
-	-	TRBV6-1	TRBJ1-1	TGTGCCAGCATAGGGGTGGGGTTTGAAGCTTTCTTT	CASIGVGFEAFF
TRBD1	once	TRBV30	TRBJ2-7	TGTGCCTGGGACAGGGCGAACTCCTACGAGCAGTACTTC	CAWDRANSYEQYF
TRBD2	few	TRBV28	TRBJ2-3	TGTGCCAGCAGTTCCCGCGGGGGGGCCGTCACAGATACGCAGTATTTT	CASSSRGGAVTDTQYF
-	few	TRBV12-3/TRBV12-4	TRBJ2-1	TGTGCCAGCAGTTTAGAAGTCTCAGATGATGAGCAGTTCTTC	CASSLEVSDDEQFF
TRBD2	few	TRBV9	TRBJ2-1	TGTGCCAGCAGCGCTCCGGGACTAGCAGCCTACAATGAGCAGTTCTTC	CASSAPGLAAYNEQFF
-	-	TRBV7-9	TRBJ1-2	TGTGCCACCCGGGAACCCGACTATGGCTACACCTTC	CATREPDYGYTF
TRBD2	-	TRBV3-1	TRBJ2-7	TGTGCCAGCAGCCACACTAGCGGGAGGGCCCTCTCCGAGCAGTACTTC	CASSHTSGRALSEQYF
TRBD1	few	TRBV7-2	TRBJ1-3	TGTGCCAGCAGCATCGGACAGGGAGGAGGAAACACCATATATTTT	CASSIGQGGGNTIYF
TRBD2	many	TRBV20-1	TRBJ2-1	TGCAGTGCTAGCGGCTGGACTAGCGGGAGTGGAAATGAGCAGTTCTTC	CSASGWTSGSGNEQFF
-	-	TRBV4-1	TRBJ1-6	TGCGCCAGCAGCCAACCTAGAAGGCCCCTCCACTTT	CASSQPRRPLHF
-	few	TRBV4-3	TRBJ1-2	TGCGCCAGCAGCCAAGATCCCCTCCAGGGGAGCTATGGCTACACCTTC	CASSQDPLQGSYGYTF
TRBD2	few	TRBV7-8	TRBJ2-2	TGTGCCAGCAGCCCGACCCCCGGGACTAGGGACACCGGGGAGCTGTTTTTT	CASSPTPGTRDTGELFF
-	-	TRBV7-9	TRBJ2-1	TGTGCCAGCAGTGCCGGGGGTTTGTACAATGAGCAGTTCTTC	CASSAGGLYNEQFF
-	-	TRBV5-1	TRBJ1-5	TGCGCCAGCAAGGAGTGGGTCGGTAGCAATCAGCCCCAGCATTTT	CASKEWVGSNQPQHF
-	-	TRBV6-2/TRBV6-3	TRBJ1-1	TGTGCCAGCAGTAGCCACAGGGAGGACACTGAAGCTTTCTTT	CASSSHREDTEAFF
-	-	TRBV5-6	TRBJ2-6	TGTGCCAGCAGATGGACGGGCTCTGGGGCCAACGTCCTGACTTTC	CASRWTGSGANVLTF
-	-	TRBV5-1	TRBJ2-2	TGCGCCAGCACGGGGGCCGGGAGGTCCACCGGGGAGCTGTTTTTT	CASTGAGRSTGELFF
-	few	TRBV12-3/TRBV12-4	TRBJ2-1	TGTGCCAGCAGATCCGTGGGGCCCAATGAGCAGTTCTTC	CASRSVGPNEQFF
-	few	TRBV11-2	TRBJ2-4	TGTGCCAGCAGCCCCCTGTTTAAGGGACAACAGTACTTC	CASSPLFKGQQYF
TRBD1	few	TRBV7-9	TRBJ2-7	TGTGCCAGCAGCTCTCCGGGACAGGGATCTTACGAGCAGTACTTC	CASSSPGQGSYEQYF
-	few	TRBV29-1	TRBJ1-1	TGCAGCGTTGTGTTCTTGGCAGGGAAAGGTGCTTTCTTT	CSVVFLAGKGAFF
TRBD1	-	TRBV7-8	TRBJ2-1	TGTGCCAGCAGCTTAAGACAGGGCGACAATGAGCAGTTCTTC	CASSLRQGDNEQFF
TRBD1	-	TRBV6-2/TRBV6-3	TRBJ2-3	TGTGCCAGCAGTGCAACAGGGGGCGTTCTAGATACGCAGTATTTT	CASSATGGVLDTQYF
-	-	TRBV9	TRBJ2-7	TGTGCCAGCAGCGTAGACGTGTCCGACGAGCAGTACTTC	CASSVDVSDEQYF
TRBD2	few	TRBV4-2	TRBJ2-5	TGTGCCAGCAGCCCCGGGACTAGCGGGAGTCAAGAGACCCAGTACTTC	CASSPGTSGSQETQYF
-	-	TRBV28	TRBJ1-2	TGTGCCAGCAGTTATGGGGCAGAAGACTATGGCTACACCTTC	CASSYGAEDYGYTF
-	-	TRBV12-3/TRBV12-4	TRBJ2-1	TGTGCCAGCAGTTTAGGGTTGGGGGATGAGCAGTTCTTC	CASSLGLGDEQFF
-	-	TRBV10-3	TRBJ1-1	TGTGCCATCAGTGAGTCGAGGAACATGAACACTGAAGCTTTCTTT	CAISESRNMNTEAFF
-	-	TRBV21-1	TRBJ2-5	TGTGCCAGCAGCGTACCCCGAGGGACAGAGAAAGAGACCCAGTACTTC	CASSVPRGTEKETQYF
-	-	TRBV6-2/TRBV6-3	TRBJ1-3	TGTGCCAGCAGTTACTCGGAACGTGGAAACACCATATATTTT	CASSYSERGNTIYF
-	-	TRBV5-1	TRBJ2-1	TGCGCCAGCAGCCAGACAGGACGAAAGGTCAATGAGCAGTTCTTC	CASSQTGRKVNEQFF
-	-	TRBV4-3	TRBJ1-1	TGCGCCAGCAGCCCCAGCACAGGTACCATGAACACTGAAGCTTTCTTT	CASSPSTGTMNTEAFF
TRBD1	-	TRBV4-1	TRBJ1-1	TGCGCCAGCAGCCAAGCCCAGGCAGGGGGTGAGATTGAAGCTTTCTTT	CASSQAQAGGEIEAFF
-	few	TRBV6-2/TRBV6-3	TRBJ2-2	TGTGCCAGCAGTCACCCCGGCGGTGGCACCGGGGAGCTGTTTTTT	CASSHPGGGTGELFF
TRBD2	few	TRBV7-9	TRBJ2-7	TGTGCCAGCAGCCCCAGACCGACTAGCGGGGTTAATTACGAGCAGTACTTC	CASSPRPTSGVNYEQYF
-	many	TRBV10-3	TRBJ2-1	TGTGCCATCAGTGAGACCTACCTTGACTCGGCTGGTTTCTACAATGAGCAGTTCTTC	CAISETYLDSAGFYNEQFF
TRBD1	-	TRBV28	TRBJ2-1	TGTGCCAGCAGTCCAGGGGGCGATCCCTACAATGAGCAGTTCTTC	CASSPGGDPYNEQFF
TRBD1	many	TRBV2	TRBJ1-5	TGTGCCAGCAGTGAAGTAGGGGGCGGTCAGCCCCAGCATTTT	CASSEVGGGQPQHF
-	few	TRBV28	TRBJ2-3	TGTGCCAGCAGTTTTATTCGGGCAGATACGCAGTATTTT	CASSFIRADTQYF
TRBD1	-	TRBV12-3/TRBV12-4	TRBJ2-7	TGTGCCAGCAGTTTCGGACCGGGACAGGGGGCCCACGAGCAGTACTTC	CASSFGPGQGAHEQYF
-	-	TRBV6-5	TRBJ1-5	TGTGCCAGCAGTTACGAGGGACGCCATTCACCTTATAGCAATCAGCCCCAGCATTTT	CASSYEGRHSPYSNQPQHF
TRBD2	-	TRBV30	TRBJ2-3	TGTGCCTGGAGTGTACTCGGGGGGGCCACAGATACGCAGTATTTT	CAWSVLGGATDTQYF
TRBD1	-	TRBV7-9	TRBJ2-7	TGTGCCAGCAGCCCGAGGACAGGGAATTTTTACGAGCAGTACTTC	CASSPRTGNFYEQYF
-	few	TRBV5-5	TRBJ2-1	TGTGCCAGCAGCTTGGACAGTCCCTACAATGAGCAGTTCTTC	CASSLDSPYNEQFF
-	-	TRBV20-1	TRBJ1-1	TGCAGTGCTACCGCTGGGCAGGGGAACACTGAAGCTTTCTTT	CSATAGQGNTEAFF
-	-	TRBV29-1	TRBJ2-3	TGCAGCGTTGAACTAGCTGTGGGCACAGATACGCAGTATTTT	CSVELAVGTDTQYF
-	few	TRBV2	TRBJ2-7	TGTGCCAGCAGTGAAGGGGACTCTTACTCCTACGAGCAGTACTTC	CASSEGDSYSYEQYF
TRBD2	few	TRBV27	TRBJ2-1	TGTGCCAGCAGTTTTGTGGGGGGGGGAGTCCGGGTCTCCTACAATGAGCAGTTCTTC	CASSFVGGGVRVSYNEQFF
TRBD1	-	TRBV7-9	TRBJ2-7	TGTGCCAGCAGCTTAACAGGACAGGGCTATGTCGAGCAGTACTTC	CASSLTGQGYVEQYF